The 12 T cell receptor beta chains listed next were all sequenced from one sample in a study of OX40 agonist ivuxolimab in advanced cancers. The assay was immunoSEQ multiplex PCR, and TCRdb's table has in-frame clones only and misses some. This sample has roughly 40,000 clones, with 75% to 90% found just once. Sequencing was performed on CD4+ or CD8+ T cells sorted from blood, taken in a trial of the OX40 agonist ivuxolimab. Source of these receptors: an adult with an advanced solid tumor such as melanoma, head and neck, liver or kidney cancer.

V usage is TRBV10-3 and J usage is TRBJ2-2, with a possible D match to TRBD2 (6 bases). V was shortened by 4 bases and J by 6 bases, with 6 bases between the two germline ends. CDR1 ENHRY and CDR2 SYGVKD come from the germline V gene. CDR3 size: 12 residues. The CDR3 region has the DNA TGTGCCATCAGTGGGGGGGCCGGGGAGCTGTTTTTT. Its protein product is CAISGGAGELFF.

The genes are TRBV19 and TRBJ1-5, with TRBD1 matching 7 bases. The CDR3 runs 16 residues. Per germline, CDR1 LNHDA and CDR2 SQIVND (reference sequence). The trim removed 5 bases at V and 1 base at J, leaving 8 bases unmatched. The CDR3 DNA is TGTGCCAGTAGTCGGGGACAGCCACAAAGCAATCAGCCCCAGCATTTT. This encodes CASSRGQPQSNQPQHF.

This chain joins TRBV28 and TRBJ1-5; D gene uncertain. Germline V gene lookup returns CDR1 MDHEN and CDR2 SYDVKM. Between the trimmed V and J ends, which lost 5 bases and 4 bases, there was a span of 12 bases. CDR3 size: 14 residues. CDR3 coding DNA: TGTGCCAGCAGTAGACCAATCGGGAATCAGCCCCAGCATTTT. Residues: CASSRPIGNQPQHF.

V usage is TRBV30 and J usage is TRBJ2-7, with 11 nucleotides matching TRBD1. Trimming at V came to 5 bases and at J to 2 bases, leaving 8 bases not matched to a gene. Germline V CDR1 and CDR2: GTSNPN, SVGIG (reference sequence). This CDR3 contains 15 residues. The CDR3 bases are TGTGCCTGGGAGGGACAGGGGGTTCGTACCTACGAGCAGTACTTC. Amino acid sequence: CAWEGQGVRTYEQYF.

The gene calls are TRBV2 and TRBJ1-5; D gene unclear. Per the germline V gene, CDR1 is SNHLY and CDR2 is FYNNEI. The V end was cut by 8 bases, the J end by 0 bases, with 8 bases between. The CDR3 has 13 residues. CDR3 loop: CASAQDSNQPQHF. Written as DNA, the CDR3 is TGTGCCAGCGCTCAGGATAGCAATCAGCCCCAGCATTTT. Drawing the rest from reference TRBV2 and TRBJ1-5, the complete variable domain is EPEVTQTPSHQVTQMGQEVILRCVPISNHLYFYWYRQILGQKVEFLVSFYNNEISEKSEIFDDQFSVERPDGSNFTLKIRSTKLEDSAMYFCASAQDSNQPQHFGDGTRLSIL.

This clone has just one count. The chain recombines TRBV28 with TRBJ1-5; D is possibly TRBD1 (5 bases). The CDR3 runs to 15 residues. V shed 2 bases and J shed 2 bases, with 10 bases lying between them. CDR1 and CDR2 from the germline V gene are MDHEN and SYDVKM. The CDR3 region has the DNA TGTGCCAGCAGTTTACAGGGTAGTGGCAATCAGCCCCAGCATTTT. Amino acids: CASSLQGSGNQPQHF.

The chain links TRBV5-6 to TRBJ2-1; D remains ambiguous. Germline assignment: CDR1 SGHDT and CDR2 YYEEEE. The CDR3 length is 13 residues. Between the trimmed V and J ends, which lost 4 bases and 3 bases, there was a span of 8 bases. The CDR3 DNA reads TGTGCCAGCAGCGCGACTGGCTACAATGAGCAGTTCTTC. Encoded protein: CASSATGYNEQFF.

This clone was counted between two and nine times. The chain carries TRBV30 and TRBJ1-1; D is possibly TRBD1 (5 bases). The CDR3 runs 13 residues. Trimming stripped 7 bases from V and 1 base from J, with 13 bases between. Germline V gene sequence: CDR1 GTSNPN, CDR2 SVGIG (reference sequence). Here the CDR3 DNA reads TGTGCCTCTCCCACCGGGACGAACACTGAAGCTTTCTTT. Residues: CASPTGTNTEAFF.

This clone showed up just once. This chain uses TRBV12-2 with TRBJ1-6. TRBV12-2 is recorded as a pseudogene. The CDR3 contains 16 residues. The CDR3: CASRLATGWANSPLHF. In DNA form, the CDR3 reads TGTGCAAGTCGCTTAGCGACGGGTTGGGCTAATTCACCCCTCCACTTT.

The gene calls are TRBV6-5 and TRBJ2-7; 7 bases line up with TRBD2. The CDR3 covers 13 residues. V lost 6 bases to trimming and J lost 2 bases; unmatched junction nucleotides: 4. Per the germline V gene, CDR1 is MNHEY and CDR2 is SVGAGI. The CDR3 region is CASRGTTTYEQYF. CDR3 nucleotides: TGTGCCAGCAGGGGGACTACCACCTACGAGCAGTACTTC.

This sequence joins TRBV30 and TRBJ2-6, with 7 bases matching TRBD1. The V gene's germline CDR1 is GTSNPN and CDR2 SVGIG (reference sequence). The CDR3 totals 15 residues. With 5 bases clipped from V and 12 bases from J, the junction kept 16 bases outside the gene matches. The CDR3 sequence: CAWSRDSALRAVLTF. DNA for the CDR3: TGTGCCTGGTCCCGGGACAGTGCCCTACGAGCCGTCCTGACTTTC.

V gene TRBV6-1 combines with J gene TRBJ1-1, with 7 bases fitting TRBD1. The CDR3 totals 14 residues. CDR1 and CDR2 from the germline V gene are MNHNS and SASEGT. The V and J ends lost 7 bases and 2 bases, in that order; junction bases with no gene match: 7. In DNA, the CDR3 is TGTGCCAGCAAAAAGGGACAGTCTAACACTGAAGCTTTCTTT. Its translation is CASKKGQSNTEAFF.